This T cell receptor (beta chain) was identified in a study of cytomegalovirus exposure and HLA in healthy donors. Across the whole study: There were 350 to 400 genotyped donors. Of these, roughly 84% fell in the genetic ancestry cluster associated with self-reported Caucasian donors.

Both 60 Vbeta primers and 13 Jbeta primers went into the PCR. Produced via immunoSEQ multiplex PCR; TCRdb's table is partial and in-frame only. The sample shows more than 100,000 clones, over 75% of them seen only once. The table lists this clone with a few counts. The germline V gene has CDR1 SGHNT and CDR2 YENEEA. V lost 4 bases to trimming and J lost 8 bases, with 20 bases between them. The CDR3 consists of 15 residues. The chain links TRBV11-3 to TRBJ1-2, with D possibly TRBD1 on 5 matching bases. The sequence came from a human donor in good health. Sample: PBMCs. The CDR3 reads CASSSYDSGTDGYTF. CDR3 DNA sequence: TGTGCCAGCAGCTCCTACGACTCCGGGACTGACGGCTACACCTTC.